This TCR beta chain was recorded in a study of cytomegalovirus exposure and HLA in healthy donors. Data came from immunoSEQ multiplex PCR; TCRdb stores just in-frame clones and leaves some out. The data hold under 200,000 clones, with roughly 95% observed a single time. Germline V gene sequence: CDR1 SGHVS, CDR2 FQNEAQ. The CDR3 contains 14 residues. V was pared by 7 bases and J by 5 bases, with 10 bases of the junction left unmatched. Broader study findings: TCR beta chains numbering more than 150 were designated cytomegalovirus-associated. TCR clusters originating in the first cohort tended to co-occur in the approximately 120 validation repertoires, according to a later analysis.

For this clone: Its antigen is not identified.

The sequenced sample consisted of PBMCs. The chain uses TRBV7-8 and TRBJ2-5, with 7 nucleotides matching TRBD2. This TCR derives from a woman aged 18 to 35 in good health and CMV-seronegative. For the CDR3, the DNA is TGTGCCAGCAATATAGCGGGTCGCGGGGAGACCCAGTACTTC. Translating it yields CASNIAGRGETQYF.